This T cell receptor (beta chain) was profiled in a study of T cell repertoires in cytomegalovirus infection. Study background: It was the public TCR beta signatures that indicated both CMV infection and matching HLA type.

TCRdb reanalysed the reads using MiXCR and keeps one entry per CDR3 protein. The sample includes around 750,000 distinct CDR3 sequences, 32% of them seen just once. Notes on this clonotype: Its antigen is not known.

Trimming pared 1 base from V and 5 bases from J, leaving 14 bases between. Per germline, CDR1 SGHTA and CDR2 FQGNSA. There are 15 residues in the CDR3. Overall study findings and caveats: Dominating the ex vivo response were TCR beta clonotypes that were CMV-specific and HLA-C-restricted. Summed frequency of public TCR beta families distinguished CMV carriers with the relevant HLA.

The receptor's source is a human donor in good health (CMV status not recorded). Some clones in this sample may be carry-over from other donors' samples. The rearrangement joins TRBV7-2 to TRBJ1-1, with a tentative D call TRBD1 (5 bases). Here the sequenced sample was cultured CD8+ T cells from PBMCs, taken from culture after CMV antigen stimulation. The CDR3 loop reads CASSLGGGDETEAFF. CDR3 bases: TGTGCCAGCAGCTTAGGCGGGGGGGATGAGACTGAAGCTTTCTTT.